This T cell receptor (beta chain) was identified during a study of blood T cells in healthy people across ages (dated by TCRdb to the mid-2010s). Notes on the research overall: In model experiments, roughly one uniquely barcoded TCR beta cDNA molecule per two T cells was captured by template switching. Using the same blood draw, the study looked at two additional independent replicas of 1 million unique cDNA reads for two donors, one aged 18 to 29 and the other aged 80 or older. The donors were split into four age groups: young (average about 15 years), middle-aged (about 40), aged (over 55) and long-lived (under 85). To track age-related changes in TCR beta repertoire diversity, the study relied on deep sequencing normalized with unique cDNA molecular identifiers.

The V end loses 7 bases and the J end loses 2 bases, and a stretch of 11 bases separates them. Including cysteine and phenylalanine, the CDR3 has 12 amino acids. Solely the CDR3 DNA is kept, with 36 bases framed from the first base. The germline V gene supplies CDR1 SQVTM and CDR2 ANQGSEA. The donors were around 39 Caucasian individuals from Russia, aged roughly 6 to 100 years, who were systemically healthy. Ten milliliters of peripheral blood were drawn from each donor into EDTA-treated Vacutainer tubes. Ficoll-Paque density-gradient centrifugation was used to isolate PBMCs, with at least 7 million per sample. Total RNA, at least 6 micrograms per sample, was extracted from PBMCs with Trizol reagent. Naive CD45RAhigh/CD27high T cell percentages were measured by flow cytometry on a PBMC aliquot from every donor. On the study overall, not on this receptor specifically: Because the CMV infection status of the donors was unknown, age-related changes in expanded clonotypes may potentially have been confounded. Observed TCR beta diversity correlated strongly with the percentage of naive T cells measured by flow cytometry. As age increased, observed TCR beta diversity per million T cells dropped in a roughly linear way, and a significant reduction was already evident by age 40. Estimates of total diversity from one million sequenced T cells were regarded as lower bounds and underestimates. Compared with the aged group, the long-lived group had more naive CD4+ T cells, fewer expanded clones and increased TCR diversity, suggesting age selection. Because profiling used bulk unsorted PBMCs, naive and antigen-experienced compartments could not be compared conclusively.

Library creation used 5' RACE. Sequencing used an Illumina HiSeq 2500. A second roughly 6 to 12 cycle PCR used a sample-barcoded 5' primer and a J-beta primer mix. A unique molecular identifier was introduced onto each TCR beta cDNA molecule by a template-switch 5' adaptor carrying 12 random nucleotides. At least 2.5 million CDR3-containing paired-end reads were obtained from each sample. The Mint cDNA synthesis kit, primed by a TRBC-specific oligonucleotide, was used to synthesize first-strand cDNA from all RNA. After uracil-DNA glycosylase treatment, a first 18-cycle PCR used universal primers M1SS and BC2_uni_R on all cDNA. The study's own analysis went as follows. For normalization, 1 million high-quality reads, each with a distinct molecular identifier, were randomly selected from each sample. Instead of being binned into consensus sequences, reads that shared molecular identifiers were thrown out. CDR3 identification, clonotype clustering and error correction used MiTCR with a Q25 quality threshold and the strictest error-elimination algorithm. A nonparametric unseen species model using Euler transformation provided a lower-bound estimate of total TCR beta diversity. The raw public reads went through TCRdb reprocessing: fastp at Q25, MiXCR clone calling, in-frame beta chains kept. When rows share a CDR3 protein, they turn into one entry using the most common DNA and genes. The V and J calls come from TCRdb's annotation, not from the publication. The sample table records approximately 780,000 distinct CDR3 sequences; approximately 24% of these occur just once. Less than 3.5% of the sample is held by the ten biggest clonotypes.

Points on this clonotype: Its binding antigen is unknown. Base qualities are not recorded, but no much larger clone differs from it by a single base.

Separately, the same data were catalogued under a study of T cells of mothers and their children. The second paper states: Nine systemically healthy Caucasian individuals served as donors, namely three mothers together with their six children. cDNA synthesis used all of the extracted RNA, with around 1.6 ug of RNA in each 15 ul reaction. In the second PCR, sample barcodes and 2-4 random nucleotides were introduced via the M1S primer. Each mother yielded over 8.5 million TCR beta CDR3 reads and each child some 3 million reads. In both related and unrelated pairs, thymic selection shapes the output of TCR recombination in a similar way, with inherited differences having only a minor effect. Related mother-child pairs always showed normalized repertoire overlap that was slightly higher than in unrelated mother-child pairs, though the difference was never significant. With a sensitivity of around 97 clones per million clonotypes, no persistent microchimeric T cell clones were detected. The study used deep NGS to compare TCR beta repertoires of mothers and children, seeking features distinguishing related mother-child pairs from unrelated individuals. Mothers averaged roughly 40 +/- 4 years of age and children averaged around 10 +/- 4 years. After adapters were ligated using NEBNext reagents, the libraries underwent 100+100 nt paired-end sequencing on an Illumina HiSeq 2000. To avoid cross-contamination, the mother libraries and the child libraries were prepared a month apart and sequenced in separate runs. Between roughly 500,000 and 2,100,000 distinct TCR beta clonotypes were identified per donor. Naive TCR beta clonotypes were estimated from low-frequency clonotypes matched to each donor's FACS-determined naive share, without sorting.

Material for sequencing was blood. The V and J segments used are TRBV29-1 and TRBJ2-5, with TRBD2 perhaps the D gene, on 5 matching bases. The clonotype was recovered from a boy between 5 and 17 years old in good health. CDR3 region: CSARRPQETQYF. In nucleotides, the sequence is TGCAGCGCCCGGAGGCCACAAGAGACCCAGTACTTC.